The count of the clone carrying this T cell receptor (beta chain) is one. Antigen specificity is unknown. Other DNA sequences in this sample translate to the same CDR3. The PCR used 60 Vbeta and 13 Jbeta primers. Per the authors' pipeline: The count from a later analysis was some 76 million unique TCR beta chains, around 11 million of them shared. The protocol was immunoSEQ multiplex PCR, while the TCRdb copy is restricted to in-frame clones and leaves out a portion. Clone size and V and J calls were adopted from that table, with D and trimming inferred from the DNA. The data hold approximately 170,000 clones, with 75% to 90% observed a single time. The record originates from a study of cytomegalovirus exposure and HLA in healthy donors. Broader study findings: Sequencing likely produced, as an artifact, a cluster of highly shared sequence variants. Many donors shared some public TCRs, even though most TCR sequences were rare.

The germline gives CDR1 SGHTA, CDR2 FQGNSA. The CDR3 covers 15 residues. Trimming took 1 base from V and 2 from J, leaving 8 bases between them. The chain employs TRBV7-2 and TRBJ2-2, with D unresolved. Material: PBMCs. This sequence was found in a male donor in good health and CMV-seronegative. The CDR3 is CASSLVGGNTGELFF. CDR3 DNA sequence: TGTGCCAGCAGCTTAGTAGGCGGCAACACCGGGGAGCTGTTTTTT.